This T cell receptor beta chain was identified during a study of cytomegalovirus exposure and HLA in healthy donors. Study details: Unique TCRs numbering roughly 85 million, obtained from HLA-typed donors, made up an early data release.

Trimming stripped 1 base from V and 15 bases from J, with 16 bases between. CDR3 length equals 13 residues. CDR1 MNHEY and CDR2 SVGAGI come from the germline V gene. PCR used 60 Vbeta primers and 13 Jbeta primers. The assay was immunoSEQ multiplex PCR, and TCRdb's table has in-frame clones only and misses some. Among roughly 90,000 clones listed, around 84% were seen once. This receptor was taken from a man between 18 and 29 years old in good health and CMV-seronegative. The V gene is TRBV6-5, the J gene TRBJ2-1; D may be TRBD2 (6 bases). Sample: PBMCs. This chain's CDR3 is CASSYFSGEVLFF. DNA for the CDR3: TGTGCCAGCAGTTACTTTTCGGGGGAAGTTCTGTTCTTC.